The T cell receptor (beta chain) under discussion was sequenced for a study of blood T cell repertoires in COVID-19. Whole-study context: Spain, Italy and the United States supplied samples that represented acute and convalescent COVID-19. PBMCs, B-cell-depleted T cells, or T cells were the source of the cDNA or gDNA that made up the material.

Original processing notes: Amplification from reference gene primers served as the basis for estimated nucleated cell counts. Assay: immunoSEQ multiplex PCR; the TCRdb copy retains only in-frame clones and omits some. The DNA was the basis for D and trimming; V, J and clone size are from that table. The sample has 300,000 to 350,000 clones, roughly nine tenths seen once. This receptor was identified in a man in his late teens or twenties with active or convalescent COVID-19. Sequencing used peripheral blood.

CDR3 region: CATCPGPTLSYNEQFF. The CDR3 DNA sequence: TGTGCCACCTGTCCAGGGCCGACCCTCTCCTACAATGAGCAGTTCTTC. The V gene is TRBV28, the J gene TRBJ2-1; TRBD1 might be the D (5 bases). From germline, CDR1 is MDHEN and CDR2 SYDVKM. Trimming took 10 bases from V and 0 from J, leaving 19 bases between them. The CDR3 has 16 residues.